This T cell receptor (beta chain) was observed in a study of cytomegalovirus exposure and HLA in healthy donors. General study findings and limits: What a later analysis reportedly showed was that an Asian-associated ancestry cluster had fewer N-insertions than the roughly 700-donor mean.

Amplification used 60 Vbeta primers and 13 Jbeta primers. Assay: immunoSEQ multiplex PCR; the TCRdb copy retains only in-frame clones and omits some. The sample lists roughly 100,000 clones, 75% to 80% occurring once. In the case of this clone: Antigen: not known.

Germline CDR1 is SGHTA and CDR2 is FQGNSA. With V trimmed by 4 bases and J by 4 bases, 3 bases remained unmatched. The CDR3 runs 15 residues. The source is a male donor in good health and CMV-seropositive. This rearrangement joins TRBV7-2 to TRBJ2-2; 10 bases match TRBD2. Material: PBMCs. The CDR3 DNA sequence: TGTGCCAGCAGCTCTAGCGGGAGTGTCACCGGGGAGCTGTTTTTT. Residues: CASSSSGSVTGELFF.